This T cell receptor beta chain came from a study of blood T cell repertoires in COVID-19. For the study at large: COVID-19 samples collected from the United States, Italy and Spain covered acute and convalescent phases.

As processed by the authors: Reference gene primer amplification yielded estimated nucleated cell counts. Sequenced by immunoSEQ multiplex PCR; TCRdb stores in-frame clones only, minus some. From that table come the V and J calls and clone size; the DNA was used to work out D and trimming. The data hold 85,000 to 100,000 clones, with about 85% observed a single time. Trimming removed 1 base from V and 5 bases from J, with 6 bases in between. The length of the CDR3 is 13 residues. CDR1 and CDR2 from the germline V gene are SGHAT and FQNNGV. Sequencing input: peripheral blood. This sequence joins TRBV11-2 and TRBJ2-1; D remains unclear. The clonotype comes from a man aged 60-69 years with acute or convalescent COVID-19. CDR3 in DNA: TGTGCCAGCAGCTTAGGAGTCCACAATGAGCAGTTCTTC. It is translated as CASSLGVHNEQFF.